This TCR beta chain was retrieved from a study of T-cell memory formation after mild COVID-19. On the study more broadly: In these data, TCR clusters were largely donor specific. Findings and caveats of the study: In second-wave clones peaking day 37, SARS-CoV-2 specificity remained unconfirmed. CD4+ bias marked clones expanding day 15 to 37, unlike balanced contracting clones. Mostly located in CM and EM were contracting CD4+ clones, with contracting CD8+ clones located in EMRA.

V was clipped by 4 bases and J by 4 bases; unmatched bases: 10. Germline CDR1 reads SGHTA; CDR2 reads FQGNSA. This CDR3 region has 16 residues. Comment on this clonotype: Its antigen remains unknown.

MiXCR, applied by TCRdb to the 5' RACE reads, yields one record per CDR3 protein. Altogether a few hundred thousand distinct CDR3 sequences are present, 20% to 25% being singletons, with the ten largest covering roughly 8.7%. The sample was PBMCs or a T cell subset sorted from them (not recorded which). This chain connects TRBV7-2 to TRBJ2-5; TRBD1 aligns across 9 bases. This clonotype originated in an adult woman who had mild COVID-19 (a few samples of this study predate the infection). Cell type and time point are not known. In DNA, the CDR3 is TGTGCCAGCAGCTCCGGGGGACAGGGACATCGAGAGACCCAGTACTTC. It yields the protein CASSSGGQGHRETQYF.